This T cell receptor beta chain was identified during a study of blood T cell repertoires in COVID-19. Background on the study: Spain, Italy and the United States supplied samples that represented acute and convalescent COVID-19. PBMCs, B-cell-depleted T cells, or T cells were the source of the cDNA or gDNA that made up the material.

Germline V gives CDR1 SGHVS, CDR2 FQNEAQ. With 5 bases removed from V and 4 bases from J, the gap between germline ends came to 13 bases. The CDR3 totals 14 residues. Original processing notes: From reference gene primer amplification, estimates of nucleated cell counts were derived. Sequencing used immunoSEQ multiplex PCR; TCRdb keeps in-frame clones, though not all of them. V and J calls and clone size are given by that table; D and trimming were obtained from the DNA. The table has roughly 250,000 clones, about 88% seen once. V and J are TRBV7-8 and TRBJ2-3, with D possibly matching TRBD2 (6 bases). This clonotype was sampled from a woman aged 40 to 50 who had recovered from COVID-19. The sequenced material came from peripheral blood. The CDR3 region has the DNA TGTGCCAGCAGCGTAGGAGGGCGAGCAGATACGCAGTATTTT. Its translation is CASSVGGRADTQYF.